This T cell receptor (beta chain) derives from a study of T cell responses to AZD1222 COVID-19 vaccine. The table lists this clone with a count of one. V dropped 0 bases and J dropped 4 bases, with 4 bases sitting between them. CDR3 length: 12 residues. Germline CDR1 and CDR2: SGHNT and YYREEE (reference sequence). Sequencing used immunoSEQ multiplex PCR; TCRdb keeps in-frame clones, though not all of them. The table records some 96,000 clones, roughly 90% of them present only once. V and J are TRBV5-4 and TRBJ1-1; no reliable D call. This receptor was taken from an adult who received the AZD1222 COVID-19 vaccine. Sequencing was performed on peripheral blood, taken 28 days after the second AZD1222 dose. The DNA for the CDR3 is TGTGCCAGCAGCTTGGAACGCACTGAAGCTTTCTTT. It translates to CASSLERTEAFF.